This T cell receptor (beta chain) was found in a study of cytomegalovirus exposure and HLA in healthy donors. Worth noting for this clone: Its specificity is unknown.

13 Jbeta primers and 60 Vbeta primers were used for the PCR. Measured with immunoSEQ multiplex PCR; TCRdb has only the in-frame clones, and not every one. The sample shows about 160,000 clones, 60% to 85% of them seen only once. General observations from the study: CMV serostatus was the only recorded immune exposure for donors. Later on, an analysis tied some 17,000 TCR beta sequences to HLA alleles at 0.05 false discovery rate.

Sample: PBMCs. This clonotype was obtained from a man aged 50 or older in good health and CMV-seropositive.

CDR3 region: CASSIQGISYEQYF. The DNA of the CDR3 is TGTGCCAGCAGCATACAGGGAATCTCCTACGAGCAGTACTTC. The V gene is TRBV28, the J gene TRBJ2-7, with a tentative D call TRBD1 (6 bases). With 6 bases removed from V and 0 bases from J, the gap between germline ends came to 12 bases. CDR1 and CDR2 from the germline V gene are MDHEN and SYDVKM. This CDR3 is built from 14 residues.